Described below is a single T cell receptor (beta chain) sequence and its context. The data stem from a study of T cell responses to AZD1222 COVID-19 vaccine. Profiling relied on immunoSEQ multiplex PCR, and the TCRdb table lists in-frame clones only, not all of them. The sample holds 70,000 or so clones, more than 70% seen once. The CDR3 is made up of 16 amino acids. Trimming removed 1 base at V and 0 bases at J, with 9 bases between. Germline-derived CDR1 and CDR2 are MDHEN and SYDVKM. Source: peripheral blood, taken on day 0 of AZD1222 vaccination. The rearrangement joins TRBV28 to TRBJ1-4; D is perhaps TRBD1 (6 bases). This TCR was recovered from an adult in good health. In DNA, the CDR3 is TGTGCCAGCAGTTTATTAGGGGGAGCAACTAATGAAAAACTGTTTTTT. Translating gives CASSLLGGATNEKLFF.